This TCR beta chain originates from a study of T cell repertoires in cytomegalovirus infection. The CDR3 runs to 16 residues. The V segment lost 2 bases and the J segment 3 bases; nucleotides outside the gene matches: 8. Germline V CDR1 and CDR2: SGHVS, FNYEAQ. Study-wide findings and caveats: What dominated the ex vivo response were HLA-C-restricted CMV-specific TCR beta clonotypes.

This clonotype has just a few counts. Its antigen is not known. MiXCR, run by TCRdb on the reads, gives a single entry per CDR3 protein. Seen here are 700,000 to 900,000 distinct CDR3 sequences, almost 30% observed once, and the top ten hold 10% to 15%. Source: cultured CD8+ T cells from PBMCs, taken from culture after CMV antigen stimulation. V usage is TRBV7-6 and J usage is TRBJ2-3; TRBD2 aligns across 7 bases. This clonotype originated in a human donor in good health (CMV status not recorded). Some clones in this sample may be carry-over from other donors' samples. The CDR3 sequence is CASSLFRGEWTDTQYF. The CDR3 DNA reads TGTGCCAGCAGCTTATTTCGGGGGGAGTGGACAGATACGCAGTATTTT.